Listed here are 22 T cell receptor beta chains from one sample, sequenced in a study of Graves' ophthalmopathy and Graves' hyperthyroidism. The authors amplified TCR beta CDR3 regions from RNA transcripts. HTBI-primed first-round RT-PCR preceded second-round multiplex PCR. TCRdb analysed the multiplex PCR reads with MiXCR anew, one entry per CDR3 protein. The sample lists around 470,000 distinct CDR3 sequences, around an eighth occurring once. The sample consisted of blood. The receptors originated from a woman aged 25 to 39 with Graves' ophthalmopathy.

This clonotype was counted at least ten times. This chain joins TRBV7-9 and TRBJ2-5; possibly TRBD2 for D (6 bases). The CDR3 is made up of 15 amino acids. V shed 0 bases and J shed 3 bases, with 11 bases lying between them. Germline V gives CDR1 SEHNR, CDR2 FQNEAQ (reference sequence). DNA of the CDR3: TGTGCCAGCAGCTTAGCGGGGGGATTGGAAGAGACCCAGTACTTC. Translating it yields CASSLAGGLEETQYF.

This clonotype was picked up many times. V and J are TRBV12-3 or TRBV12-4 and TRBJ2-7; D is unclear. This CDR3 is built from 14 residues. V was cut by 6 bases and J by 3 bases, with 15 bases left in between. CDR3 coding DNA: TGTGCCAGCAGCCTCATGCGAACTAACTACGAGCAGTACTTC. As protein: CASSLMRTNYEQYF.

This clonotype was counted a single time. Given the absence of the conserved phenylalanine or tryptophan at the CDR3 end, a read error is likely. The J gene is TRBJ2-7, the V gene TRBV12-3 or TRBV12-4, with unresolved D. CDR3 length equals 14 residues. V was pared by 1 base and J by 0 bases, with 7 bases between. The CDR3 DNA reads TGTGCCAGCAGTTTAGGCGTCGGCTCCTACGAGCAGTACCTC. Residues: CASSLGVGSYEQYL.

This clonotype was counted ten times or more. The chain recombines TRBV12-5 with TRBJ1-5; D might be TRBD1 (5 bases). CDR1 and CDR2 (germline): LGHNT, FRNRAP. Trimming took 10 bases from V and 1 from J, leaving 11 bases between them. The CDR3 totals 13 residues. The CDR3 is CATAGTSNQPQHF. The DNA for the CDR3 is TGTGCTACCGCGGGGACGAGCAATCAGCCCCAGCATTTT.

A single count supports this clonotype. This chain links TRBV28 with TRBJ2-5, with D unresolved. Trimming removed 5 bases at V and 5 bases at J, with 15 bases between. The CDR3 contains 14 residues. Germline CDR1 reads MDHEN; CDR2 reads SYDVKM. The CDR3 region is CASSLPDGRETQYF. The CDR3 DNA is TGTGCCAGCAGTCTCCCCGACGGACGGGAGACCCAGTACTTC.

This clonotype has a handful of counts. V gene TRBV20-1 combines with J gene TRBJ1-1; D remains ambiguous. Germline-derived CDR1 and CDR2 are DFQATT and SNEGSKA (reference sequence). The CDR3 is made up of 12 amino acids. V was clipped by 1 base and J by 4 bases, with 7 bases between them. This chain's CDR3 is CSARAASTEAFF. The CDR3 DNA reads as TGCAGTGCTAGAGCCGCGAGCACTGAAGCTTTCTTT.

This clonotype was seen a handful of times. V is TRBV12-3 or TRBV12-4 and J is TRBJ2-5, with D possibly matching TRBD1 (6 bases). The CDR3 has 15 amino acids. Trimming left V 6 bases short and J 1 base short, with 15 bases between. CDR3 sequence reads: CASSQGQPTQETQYF. CDR3 nucleotide sequence: TGTGCCAGCAGCCAAGGACAGCCTACCCAAGAGACCCAGTACTTC.

There are many counts of this clonotype. The genes are TRBV29-1 and TRBJ2-7; D is perhaps TRBD1 (5 bases). The CDR3 is 14 amino acids. Trimming removed 4 bases at V and 3 bases at J, with 16 bases between. Germline V lookup: CDR1 SQVTM, CDR2 ANQGSEA. The CDR3 DNA follows: TGCAGCGTTGGGGGTTTTGGGGCGGACTACGAGCAGTACTTC. Translating it yields CSVGGFGADYEQYF.

This clonotype was seen ten or more times. The chain combines TRBV12-3 or TRBV12-4 with TRBJ2-7; no firm D call. The ends were cut back, 5 bases at V and 2 bases at J, with 19 bases in the middle. There are 16 residues in the CDR3. The CDR3 region has the DNA TGTGCCAGCAGTATACCGTTCTGGCAGAACACCTACGAGCAGTACTTC. Amino acid sequence: CASSIPFWQNTYEQYF.

The V call is TRBV7-8, the J call TRBJ2-7, with D maybe TRBD2 (6 bases). This CDR3 is 14 amino acids long. Trimming cost V 5 bases and J 5 bases, with 16 bases left between them. In germline, CDR1 is SGHVS, CDR2 FQNEAQ. CDR3 in amino acids: CASSQIRGKDEQYF. The CDR3 bases are TGTGCCAGCAGCCAGATTCGGGGGAAGGACGAGCAGTACTTC. The variable domain in full, completed from reference TRBV7-8 and TRBJ2-7, reads GAGVSQSPRYKVAKRGQDVALRCDPISGHVSLFWYQQALGQGPEFLTYFQNEAQLDKSGLPSDRFFAERPEGSVSTLKIQRTQQEDSAVYLCASSQIRGKDEQYFGPGTRLTVT.

The chain carries TRBV7-2 and TRBJ1-5; no clear D. The CDR3 is 14 residues long. V lost 1 base to trimming and J lost 4 bases, with 8 bases between them. Germline values: CDR1 SGHTA, CDR2 FQGNSA. Here the CDR3 reads CASSLGLTNQPQHF. The CDR3 DNA is TGTGCCAGCAGCTTAGGGCTGACTAATCAGCCCCAGCATTTT.

The J gene is TRBJ1-3, the V gene TRBV28; 7 positions agree with TRBD1. Germline CDR1 is MDHEN and CDR2 is SYDVKM. CDR3 length: 15 residues. With 6 bases clipped from V and 4 bases from J, the junction kept 9 bases outside the gene matches. This CDR3 is CASRIEGGAGNTIYF. The CDR3 DNA follows: TGTGCCAGCAGAATAGAAGGGGGCGCCGGAAACACCATATATTTT. Filled out from reference TRBV28 and TRBJ1-3, the complete variable domain reads DVKVTQSSRYLVKRTGEKVFLECVQDMDHENMFWYRQDPGLGLRLIYFSYDVKMKEKGDIPEGYSVSREKKERFSLILESASTNQTSMYLCASRIEGGAGNTIYFGEGSWLTVV.

Concerning this clonotype itself: The conserved closing phenylalanine or tryptophan is absent in this CDR3, likely reflecting a read error. No DNA is shown, since the ends of the CDR3 on it are uncertain; the CDR3 is the one TCRdb lists. V is TRBV28 and J is TRBJ1-1; the D call in the table, TRBD1, was not verified against the DNA. The germline CDR1 and CDR2 sequences are MDHEN and SYDVKM. The CDR3 is 19 residues long, counting both termini. The CDR3 sequence is CASSFHGQGTLKPNTEACL.

This clonotype was counted many times. The chain carries TRBV5-1 and TRBJ2-2, with D possibly being TRBD2 (6 bases). The CDR3 is 15 residues long. Trimming left V 0 bases short and J 6 bases short, with 12 bases between. Germline assignment: CDR1 SGHRS and CDR2 YFSETQ. CDR3: CASSLEPGRPGELFF. CDR3 DNA sequence: TGCGCCAGCAGCTTGGAACCTGGGAGGCCCGGGGAGCTGTTTTTT.

The CDR3 DNA is TGCGCCAGCAGCTTGGTTAACCCGTCGGGGAATGGCTACACCTTC. It yields the protein CASSLVNPSGNGYTF. The gene calls are TRBV5-1 and TRBJ1-2; D is ambiguous. The CDR3 has 15 residues. Germline V gives CDR1 SGHRS, CDR2 YFSETQ. V was trimmed by 0 bases and J by 6 bases, leaving 15 bases between them.

This clonotype occurred a few times. The chain is built from TRBV5-5 and TRBJ1-1; TRBD1 matches at 8 bases. Germline trimming cut 3 bases from V and 4 bases from J; bases unmatched to any gene: 8. This CDR3 has 15 residues. CDR1 SGHKS and CDR2 YYEKEE come from the germline V gene (reference sequence). For the CDR3, the DNA is TGTGCCAGCAGCTGGGGGGCAGGGGGCCGCACTGAAGCTTTCTTT. Translating it yields CASSWGAGGRTEAFF.

This clonotype was counted at least ten times. DNA for the CDR3: TGTGCCAGCAGTTTATCTAGGGGGCTCAGCACTGAAGCTTTCTTT. It specifies CASSLSRGLSTEAFF. The chain joins TRBV27 to TRBJ1-1, with 7 bases fitting TRBD1. This CDR3 contains 15 residues. Trimming removed 0 bases from V and 4 bases from J; junction bases left unmatched: 5. Germline V gene lookup returns CDR1 MNHEY and CDR2 SMNVEV (reference sequence).

The chain carries TRBV2 and TRBJ1-6; 10 positions agree with TRBD1. Germline CDR1 SNHLY, CDR2 FYNNEI. The J segment lost 10 bases and the V segment lost 6 bases, leaving 12 bases of the junction unmatched. The CDR3 runs to 16 residues. CDR3 loop: CASSVTRDRGRSPLHF. The CDR3, as DNA: TGTGCCAGCAGCGTTACCCGGGACAGGGGAAGGTCACCCCTCCACTTT. Full variable domain (rest looked up from reference TRBV2 and TRBJ1-6): EPEVTQTPSHQVTQMGQEVILRCVPISNHLYFYWYRQILGQKVEFLVSFYNNEISEKSEIFDDQFSVERPDGSNFTLKIRSTKLEDSAMYFCASSVTRDRGRSPLHFGNGTRLTVT.

This clonotype was picked up many times. The rearrangement links TRBV7-9 to TRBJ2-5; D might be TRBD2 (5 bases). From germline, CDR1 is SEHNR and CDR2 FQNEAQ (reference sequence). V was clipped by 5 bases and J by 0 bases, with 16 bases between them. This CDR3 region has 16 residues. CDR3 sequence reads: CASSPRSSAHQETQYF. CDR3 nucleotides: TGTGCCAGCAGCCCTAGGAGTAGCGCCCACCAAGAGACCCAGTACTTC.

This clonotype has ten or more counts. One junction end disagrees with the germline gene, perhaps due to a read error. The V gene is TRBV5-5, the J gene TRBJ1-2; 11 bases are a match to TRBD1. Germline CDR1 reads SGHKS; CDR2 reads YYEKEE (reference sequence). There are 13 residues in the CDR3. This CDR3 reads CASRLGQGDGYTF. CDR3 DNA: TGTGCCAGCAGGTTGGGACAGGGGGATGGCTACACCTTC.

This clonotype came up many times. This chain connects TRBV5-4 to TRBJ1-2, with a tentative D call TRBD1 (6 bases). This CDR3 is 13 amino acids long. The germline V gene has CDR1 SGHNT and CDR2 YYREEE (reference sequence). V was pared by 2 bases and J by 8 bases, with 13 bases between. The CDR3 protein is CASSFDRLGGYTF. In nucleotides, the CDR3 is TGTGCCAGCAGCTTCGACAGGTTGGGAGGCTACACCTTC.

In this sample, this clonotype turned up many times. The rearrangement links TRBV10-3 to TRBJ2-7; D is possibly TRBD1 or TRBD2 (6 bases each). This CDR3 has 13 amino acids. Looked up from germline, CDR1 is ENHRY and CDR2 is SYGVKD. V was shortened by 10 bases and J by 6 bases, with 19 bases between the two germline ends. Here the CDR3 DNA reads TGTGCCACCACCGGGGACTTACAGGGCGAGCAGTACTTC. Translating it yields CATTGDLQGEQYF.